This TCR beta chain derives from a study of blood T cell repertoires in COVID-19. Enrollment of patients from Seattle took place during active infection, with longitudinal follow-up. Clones were sequenced by immunoSEQ multiplex PCR, and TCRdb holds only the in-frame ones, with some missing. The profile shows over 150,000 clones, roughly 94% of them singletons. The receptor comes from a man aged 25-40 years with COVID-19, enrolled during active disease. Sequenced sample: peripheral blood.

The CDR3 nucleotides are TGTGCCAGTAGTATTATCGGAGGAGAGGCTTTCTTT. This gives the protein CASSIIGGEAFF. The J gene is TRBJ1-1, the V gene TRBV19; D is unclear. Trimming shortened V by 3 bases and J by 11 bases, and 13 bases separated the two germline ends. This CDR3 has 12 amino acids. Per germline, CDR1 LNHDA and CDR2 SQIVND (reference sequence). The entire variable domain, with the rest obtained from reference TRBV19 and TRBJ1-1, is as follows: DGGITQSPKYLFRKEGQNVTLSCEQNLNHDAMYWYRQDPGQGLRLIYYSQIVNDFQKGDIAEGYSVSREKKESFPLTVTSAQKNPTAFYLCASSIIGGEAFFGQGTRLTVV.